This entry lists 8 T cell receptor beta chains sequenced from one sample in a study of CD8 T cells in ankylosing spondylitis. TCRdb re-called the 5' RACE reads through MiXCR, storing one row per CDR3 protein. This table has 250,000 to 400,000 distinct CDR3 sequences, 9.5% to 13% appearing once. Sequencing was performed on blood, either unsorted or a sorted T cell fraction (not recorded which). These receptors were obtained from a female donor with ankylosing spondylitis or in good health (not recorded which).

There are a few counts of this clonotype. J is TRBJ1-5 and V is TRBV20-1; D remains ambiguous. This CDR3 has 15 residues. Germline V gene sequence: CDR1 DFQATT, CDR2 SNEGSKA (reference sequence). Trimming took 1 base from V and 6 from J, leaving 16 bases between them. The CDR3 is CSARVGSRVAQPQHF. DNA of the CDR3: TGCAGTGCTAGAGTAGGGAGCCGGGTAGCTCAGCCCCAGCATTTT.

This rearrangement joins TRBV5-1 to TRBJ2-1; D gene uncertain. The end of the DNA aligns better with TRBJ2-7, so the J call may be wrong. This CDR3 spans 16 amino acids. Germline CDR1 is SGHRS and CDR2 is YFSETQ. The chain's CDR3 is CASSPPSQGLYNEQYF. Here the CDR3 DNA reads TGCGCCAGCAGCCCCCCCAGCCAAGGCCTCTACAATGAGCAGTACTTC.

This clonotype was observed at least ten times. This sequence joins TRBV5-5 and TRBJ2-3; 7 bases match TRBD2. CDR3 size: 17 residues. Germline-derived CDR1 and CDR2 are SGHKS and YYEKEE (reference sequence). The V segment lost 3 bases and the J segment 1 base; nucleotides outside the gene matches: 11. The CDR3 region has the DNA TGTGCCAGCAGCTCCGGGGCGGGGGACTCTGGCACAGATACGCAGTATTTT. Its protein product is CASSSGAGDSGTDTQYF.

The table lists this clonotype with many counts. The chain employs TRBV12-3 or TRBV12-4 and TRBJ1-4, with D perhaps matching TRBD1 (5 bases). The V gene lost 3 bases and the J gene lost 14 bases, with 13 bases spanning the gap. This CDR3 has 12 amino acids. CDR3 region: CASSFSREVLFF. The CDR3 region has the DNA TGTGCCAGCAGTTTCTCCAGGGAAGTTCTGTTTTTT.

The chain has TRBV6-1 and TRBJ2-5; 13 nucleotides match TRBD2. With V trimmed by 6 bases and J by 5 bases, 6 bases remained unmatched. This CDR3 contains 15 residues. Germline lookup yields CDR1 MNHNS and CDR2 SASEGT. The CDR3 coding sequence is TGTGCCAGCAGGGTGGAGACTAGCGGGGGGGAGACCCAGTACTTC. Amino acids: CASRVETSGGETQYF.

This clonotype was counted ten times or more. V usage is TRBV5-1 and J usage is TRBJ2-7; D is possibly TRBD1 (5 bases). Germline CDR1 SGHRS, CDR2 YFSETQ. Deletions cut 0 bases from V and 7 bases from J, with 14 bases between. The CDR3 covers 14 residues. CDR3 DNA sequence: TGCGCCAGCAGCTTGGAGGGCAGGGCGCGGGAGCAGTACTTC. This translates into CASSLEGRAREQYF.

The V and J genes are TRBV6-1 and TRBJ2-5, with a possible D match to TRBD2 (6 bases). Germline values: CDR1 MNHNS, CDR2 SASEGT. Between the trimmed V and J ends, which lost 4 bases and 5 bases, there was a span of 17 bases. This CDR3 has 15 amino acids. CDR3 sequence (DNA): TGTGCCAGCAGTGTTCAGGACCAACGGGGGGAGACCCAGTACTTC. This translates into CASSVQDQRGETQYF.

The rearrangement uses TRBV7-2 and TRBJ2-4, with D uncertain. This CDR3 has 15 amino acids. Germline CDR1 reads SGHTA; CDR2 reads FQGNSA. V lost 5 bases and J lost 3, with 14 bases in between. CDR3: CASSPLYTVKNIQYF. CDR3 coding DNA: TGTGCCAGCAGCCCACTTTATACGGTCAAAAACATTCAGTACTTC.